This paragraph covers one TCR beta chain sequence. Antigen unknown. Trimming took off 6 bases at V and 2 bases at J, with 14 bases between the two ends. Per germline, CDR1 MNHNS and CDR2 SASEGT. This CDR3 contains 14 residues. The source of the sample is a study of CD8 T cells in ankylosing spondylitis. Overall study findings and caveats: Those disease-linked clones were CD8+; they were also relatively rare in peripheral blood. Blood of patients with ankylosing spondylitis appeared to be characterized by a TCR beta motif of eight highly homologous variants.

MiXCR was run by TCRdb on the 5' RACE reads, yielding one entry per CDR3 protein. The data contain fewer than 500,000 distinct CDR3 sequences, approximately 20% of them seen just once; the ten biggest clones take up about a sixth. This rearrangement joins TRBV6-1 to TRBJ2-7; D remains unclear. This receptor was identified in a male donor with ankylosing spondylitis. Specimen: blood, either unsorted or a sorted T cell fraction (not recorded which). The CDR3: CASSLVWAPYEQYF. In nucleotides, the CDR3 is TGTGCCAGCAGCCTTGTTTGGGCACCCTACGAGCAGTACTTC.